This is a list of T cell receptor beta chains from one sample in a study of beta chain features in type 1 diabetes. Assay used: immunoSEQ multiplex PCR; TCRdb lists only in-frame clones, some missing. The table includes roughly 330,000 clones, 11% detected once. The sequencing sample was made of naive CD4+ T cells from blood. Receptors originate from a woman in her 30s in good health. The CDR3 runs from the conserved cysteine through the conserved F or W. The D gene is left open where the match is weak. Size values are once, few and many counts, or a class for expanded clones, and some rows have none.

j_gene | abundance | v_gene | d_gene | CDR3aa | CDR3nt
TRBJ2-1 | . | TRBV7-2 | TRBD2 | CASSLASRGDEQFF | TGTGCCAGCAGCTTAGCGTCTCGGGGGGATGAGCAGTTCTTC
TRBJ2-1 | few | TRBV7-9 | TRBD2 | CASSQGLAENEQFF | TGTGCCAGCAGCCAGGGACTAGCGGAGAATGAGCAGTTCTTC
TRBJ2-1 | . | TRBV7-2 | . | CASSSKTSPEQFF | TGTGCCAGCAGCAGTAAGACTAGTCCTGAGCAGTTCTTC
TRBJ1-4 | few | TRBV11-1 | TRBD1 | CASSLTGWNEKLFF | TGTGCCAGCAGCTTGACAGGGTGGAATGAAAAACTGTTTTTT
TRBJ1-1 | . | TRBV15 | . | CATSSFRDTEAFF | TGTGCCACCAGCAGCTTCAGGGACACTGAAGCTTTCTTT
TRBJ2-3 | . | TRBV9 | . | CASSPEGGLADTQYF | TGTGCCAGCAGCCCAGAGGGAGGACTCGCCGATACGCAGTATTTT
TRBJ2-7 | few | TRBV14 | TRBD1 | CASSQGRDRVGTSAEQYF | TGTGCCAGCAGCCAAGGCCGGGACAGGGTAGGGACATCCGCCGAGCAGTACTTC
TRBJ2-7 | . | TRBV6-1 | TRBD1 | CASSPWDRSHEQYF | TGTGCCAGCAGTCCCTGGGACAGGTCCCACGAGCAGTACTTC
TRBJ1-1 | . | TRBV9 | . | CASSVGQGRTTFF | TGTGCCAGCAGCGTAGGTCAGGGAAGGACTACGTTCTTT
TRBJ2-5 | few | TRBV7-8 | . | CASKIEAAGNLETQYF | TGTGCCAGCAAAATAGAAGCAGCAGGGAATTTAGAGACCCAGTACTTC
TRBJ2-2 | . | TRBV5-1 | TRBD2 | CASSLVGSGSAGELFF | TGCGCCAGCAGCTTGGTGGGTAGCGGGAGTGCCGGGGAGCTGTTTTTT
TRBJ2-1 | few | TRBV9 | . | CASSVDLRERHNEQFF | TGTGCCAGCAGCGTAGACCTACGGGAGCGACACAATGAGCAGTTCTTC
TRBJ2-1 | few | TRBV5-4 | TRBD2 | CASSLLAGKISNEQFF | TGTGCCAGCAGCCTGTTAGCGGGAAAAATAAGCAATGAGCAGTTCTTC
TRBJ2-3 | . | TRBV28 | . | CASTSWGGDRSSTDTQYF | TGTGCCAGCACCTCATGGGGGGGAGACAGGAGTAGCACAGATACGCAGTATTTT
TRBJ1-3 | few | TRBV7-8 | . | CASSSRTADAGNTIYF | TGTGCCAGCAGCTCCCGGACAGCGGATGCTGGAAACACCATATATTTT
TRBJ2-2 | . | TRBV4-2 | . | CASGPALGDHTGELFF | TGTGCCAGCGGCCCGGCTTTGGGAGACCACACCGGGGAGCTGTTTTTT
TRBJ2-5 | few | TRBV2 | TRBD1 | CASSVDREETQYF | TGTGCCAGCAGTGTAGACAGGGAAGAGACCCAGTACTTC
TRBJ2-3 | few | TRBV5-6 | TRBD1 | CASSQQGANTDTQYF | TGTGCCAGCAGCCAACAGGGGGCAAACACAGATACGCAGTATTTT
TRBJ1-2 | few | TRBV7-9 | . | CASSLGNEDYGYTF | TGTGCCAGCAGCTTAGGGAATGAGGACTATGGCTACACCTTC
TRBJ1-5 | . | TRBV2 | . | CASSSREDQPQHF | TGTGCCAGCAGCTCCAGGGAGGATCAGCCCCAGCATTTT
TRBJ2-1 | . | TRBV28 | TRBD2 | CASSVGGPLSNEQFF | TGTGCCAGCAGTGTGGGAGGGCCGTTAAGCAATGAGCAGTTCTTC
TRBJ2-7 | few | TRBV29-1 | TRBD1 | CSVTQEGTGTYEQYF | TGCAGCGTTACACAGGAGGGGACAGGGACCTACGAGCAGTACTTC
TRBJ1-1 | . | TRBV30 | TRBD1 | CAWTRGLGTEAFF | TGTGCCTGGACGAGGGGGCTGGGGACTGAAGCTTTCTTT
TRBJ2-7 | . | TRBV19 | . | CASSTWTRKTYEQYF | TGTGCCAGTAGTACATGGACACGGAAGACCTACGAGCAGTACTTC
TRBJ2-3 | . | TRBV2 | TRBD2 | CASRSTGTSGGKVTQYF | TGTGCCAGCCGAAGCACCGGGACTAGCGGGGGAAAGGTTACGCAGTATTTT
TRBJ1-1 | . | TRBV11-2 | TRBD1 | CASSPRTGRYTEAFF | TGTGCCAGCAGCCCGCGGACAGGGAGGTACACTGAAGCTTTCTTT
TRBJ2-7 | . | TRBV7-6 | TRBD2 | CASSLSGSLSYEQYF | TGTGCCAGCAGCCTTAGCGGGAGCCTCTCCTACGAGCAGTACTTC
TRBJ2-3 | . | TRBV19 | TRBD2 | CASATAGVGTDTQYF | TGTGCCAGTGCCACAGCGGGAGTTGGGACAGATACGCAGTATTTT
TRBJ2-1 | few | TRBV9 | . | CASSSSVRDEQFF | TGTGCCAGCAGTTCCTCGGTGCGGGATGAGCAGTTCTTC
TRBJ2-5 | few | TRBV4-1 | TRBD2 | CASSQREGETQYF | TGCGCCAGCAGCCAAAGGGAGGGGGAGACCCAGTACTTC
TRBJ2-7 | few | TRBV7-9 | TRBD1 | CASTPTGDSYEQYF | TGTGCCAGCACCCCGACAGGGGACTCCTACGAGCAGTACTTC